This is a list of T cell receptor beta chains from one sample in a study of cytomegalovirus exposure and HLA in healthy donors. Assay: immunoSEQ multiplex PCR; the TCRdb copy retains only in-frame clones and omits some. The sample lists more than 95,000 clones; roughly 77% were seen once. The sample was PBMCs. These receptors were obtained from a man aged 50 to 60 in good health and CMV-seropositive. Both conserved end residues are part of each CDR3. The D gene is left open where the match is weak. Clone size appears in some rows only: once, few, many, or a class for an expanded clone.

>-|TRBV10-2|TRBJ1-2|once
TGCGCCACCATAGGGGATAACTATGGCTACACCTTC
CATIGDNYGYTF
>-|TRBV19|TRBJ1-3|-
TGTGCCAGTAGTACCGCGACTCAAAGCTCTGGAAACACCATATATTTT
CASSTATQSSGNTIYF
>-|TRBV6-5|TRBJ1-3|few
TGTGCCAGCAGTTACTCGGCAGGGGCTGGAAACACCATATATTTT
CASSYSAGAGNTIYF
>-|TRBV13|TRBJ2-3|-
TGTGCCAGCAGCCCCCGACAGGCTCGTTGGGGCGGTACTAGCACAGATACGCAGTATTTT
CASSPRQARWGGTSTDTQYF
>-|TRBV2|TRBJ1-6|few
TGTGCCAGCAGTGGAGCAGGGGTCCCCTATAATTCACCCCTCCACTTT
CASSGAGVPYNSPLHF
>-|TRBV19|TRBJ2-2|-
TGTGCCAGTAGTATTGAAGGGGTTGCAACCGGGGAGCTGTTTTTT
CASSIEGVATGELFF
>TRBD1|TRBV30|TRBJ1-6|few
TGTGCCTGGAGTGAGGGGACAGGGAATTCACCCCTCCACTTT
CAWSEGTGNSPLHF
>-|TRBV6-5|TRBJ1-6|once
TGTGCCAGCAGTTACAGGGCCGGCAGGGGAGATTCACCCCTCCACTTT
CASSYRAGRGDSPLHF
>-|TRBV29-1|TRBJ2-6|-
TGCAGCGTCGACAGTTCTGGGGCCAACGTCCTGACTTTC
CSVDSSGANVLTF
>TRBD2|TRBV7-9|TRBJ2-7|once
TGTGCCAGCAGCTTAGCGTGGGGGGGCGAGCAGTACTTC
CASSLAWGGEQYF
>-|TRBV7-2|TRBJ1-1|-
TGCGCCAGCAGCCTCTGGGCAGGGGCTGAAGCTTTCTTT
CASSLWAGAEAFF
>TRBD1|TRBV5-1|TRBJ1-5|few
TGCGCCAGCAGCTTGGAGGGACAGGGTGGTCAGCCCCAGCATTTT
CASSLEGQGGQPQHF
>-|TRBV7-3|TRBJ1-2|-
TGTGCCAGCAGCATGTCGGACACCGTCAGCAATGGCTACACCTTC
CASSMSDTVSNGYTF
>TRBD2|TRBV7-8|TRBJ2-3|-
TGTGCCAGCAGCTCAGAGGTAGCGGGAGATGGAGCAGATACGCAGTATTTT
CASSSEVAGDGADTQYF
>-|TRBV6-5|TRBJ2-7|-
TGTGCCAGCAGCCGCTCCTACGAGCAGTACTTC
CASSRSYEQYF
>-|TRBV6-1|TRBJ1-2|-
TGTGCCAGCAGGGTGGGGCAGAACTCTAACTATGGCTACACCTTC
CASRVGQNSNYGYTF
>-|TRBV5-5|TRBJ1-1|-
TGTGCCAGCAGCTTGAGGACAGAGAACACTGAAGCTTTCTTT
CASSLRTENTEAFF
>TRBD1|TRBV5-1|TRBJ1-3|few
TGCGCCAGCAGCCCACAGGGGCGTTCTGGAAACACCATATATTTT
CASSPQGRSGNTIYF
>-|TRBV19|TRBJ2-7|-
TGTGCCAGTAGTCCCAAAGACCCTGGCAGGGGCGAGCAGTACTTC
CASSPKDPGRGEQYF
>-|TRBV15|TRBJ1-5|once
TGTGCCACCAGCAGAGATAGCTCCTCCCGCCGGCCCCAGCATTTT
CATSRDSSSRRPQHF
>-|TRBV18|TRBJ1-2|-
TGTGCCAGCTCACCACCAAGCGCCGTCTATGGCTACACCTTC
CASSPPSAVYGYTF
>TRBD2|TRBV13|TRBJ2-1|few
TGTGCCAGCAGCTTGACTAGCGGGAGGATCAATGAGCAGTTCTTC
CASSLTSGRINEQFF
>-|TRBV5-6|TRBJ1-3|-
TGTGCCAGCAGCTTCATAAGCTCCGGAAACACCATATATTTT
CASSFISSGNTIYF
>-|TRBV6-5|TRBJ1-1|-
TGTGCCAGCAGTTACTCCAGGGCAGGGATGAACACTGAAGCTTTCTTT
CASSYSRAGMNTEAFF
>-|TRBV7-9|TRBJ1-2|once
TGTGCCAGCAGCTTAGGGTACGGGACTCCGTATGGCTACACCTTC
CASSLGYGTPYGYTF
>TRBD2|TRBV25-1|TRBJ2-1|-
TGTGCCAGCAGTGACCCCGGACTAGCGGGAGTCAATGAGCAGTTCTTC
CASSDPGLAGVNEQFF
>-|TRBV6-6|TRBJ2-3|-
TGTGCCAGCAGTCATAGAAATCCAGATACGCAGTATTTT
CASSHRNPDTQYF
>-|TRBV2|TRBJ1-3|-
TGTGCCAGCAGTGAACCACTCGCGGGAAACACCATATATTTT
CASSEPLAGNTIYF
>-|TRBV7-8|TRBJ1-2|few
TGTGCCAGCAGCTTAGTGAAGGGAGCTAACTATGGCTACACCTTC
CASSLVKGANYGYTF
>-|TRBV27|TRBJ1-5|-
TGTGCCAGCAGGGAGGGAGTAGGGGCGAGCAGCAATCAGCCCCAGCATTTT
CASREGVGASSNQPQHF
>-|TRBV6-5|TRBJ1-6|few
TGTGCCAGCAGGGCACCGCGACAGAGCTCACCCCTCCACTTT
CASRAPRQSSPLHF
>TRBD1|TRBV4-1|TRBJ2-7|-
TGCGCCAGCAGCCATCCGCCGACAGGGAGCGAGCAGTACTTC
CASSHPPTGSEQYF
>-|TRBV30|TRBJ1-4|-
TGTGCCTGGACGAGAGGGGAAAAACTGTTTTTT
CAWTRGEKLFF
>TRBD1|TRBV15|TRBJ1-6|-
TGTGCCACCAGCAGAGGGGGACAGGGCTATTCACCCCTCCACTTT
CATSRGGQGYSPLHF
>TRBD1|TRBV19|TRBJ2-7|-
TGTGCCAGTAGTGGCCGGGACAGGGGGCTCGAGCAGTACTTC
CASSGRDRGLEQYF
>-|TRBV6-5|TRBJ1-1|-
TGTGCCCGCAGTTCAGTGGGGGGAATCGGCTACGAAGCTTTCTTT
CARSSVGGIGYEAFF
>TRBD2|TRBV6-1|TRBJ2-7|-
TGTGCCAGCATGGGAGGCGGGAGTGTCTACGAGCAGTACTTC
CASMGGGSVYEQYF
>TRBD2|TRBV9|TRBJ2-1|-
TGTGCCAGCAGCTTCCGACTAGCTCTCATATACAATGAGCAGTTCTTC
CASSFRLALIYNEQFF
>-|TRBV5-8|TRBJ1-4|many
TGTGCCAGCAGCTTTAGGGGTACGACGGGTGAAAAACTGTTTTTT
CASSFRGTTGEKLFF